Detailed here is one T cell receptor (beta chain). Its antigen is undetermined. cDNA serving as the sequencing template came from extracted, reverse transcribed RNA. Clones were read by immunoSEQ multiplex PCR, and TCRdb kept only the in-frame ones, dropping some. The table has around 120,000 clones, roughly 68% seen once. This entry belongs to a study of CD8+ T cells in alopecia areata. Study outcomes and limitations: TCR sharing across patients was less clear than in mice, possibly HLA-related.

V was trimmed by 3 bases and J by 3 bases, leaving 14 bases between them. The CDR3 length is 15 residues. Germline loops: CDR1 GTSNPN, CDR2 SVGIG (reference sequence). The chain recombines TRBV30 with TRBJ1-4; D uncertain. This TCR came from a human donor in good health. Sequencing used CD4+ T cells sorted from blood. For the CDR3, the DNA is TGTGCCTGGAGCAAAATGACGGTCCCTAATGAAAAACTGTTTTTT. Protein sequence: CAWSKMTVPNEKLFF. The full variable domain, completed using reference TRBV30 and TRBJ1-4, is SQTIHQWPATLVQPVGSPLSLECTVEGTSNPNLYWYRQAAGRGLQLLFYSVGIGQISSEVPQNLSASRPQDRQFILSSKKLLLSDSGFYLCAWSKMTVPNEKLFFGSGTQLSVL.